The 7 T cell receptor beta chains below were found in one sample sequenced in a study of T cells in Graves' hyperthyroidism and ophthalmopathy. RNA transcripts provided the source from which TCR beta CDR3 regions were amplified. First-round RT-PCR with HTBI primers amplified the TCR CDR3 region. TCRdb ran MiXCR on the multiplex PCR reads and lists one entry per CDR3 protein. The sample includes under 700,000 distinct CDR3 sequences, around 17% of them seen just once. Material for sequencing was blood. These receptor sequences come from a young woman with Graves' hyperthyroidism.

The CDR3 DNA reads TGTGCCAGCAGTCCGACAGTCTCGACTAGCGGGAGGGCCATGTACGAGCAGTACTTC. Protein product: CASSPTVSTSGRAMYEQYF. The rearrangement uses TRBV2 and TRBJ2-7; 14 nucleotides agree with TRBD2. Germline CDR1 is SNHLY and CDR2 is FYNNEI. With V trimmed by 5 bases and J by 4 bases, 16 bases remained unmatched. The CDR3 sequence is 19 residues long.

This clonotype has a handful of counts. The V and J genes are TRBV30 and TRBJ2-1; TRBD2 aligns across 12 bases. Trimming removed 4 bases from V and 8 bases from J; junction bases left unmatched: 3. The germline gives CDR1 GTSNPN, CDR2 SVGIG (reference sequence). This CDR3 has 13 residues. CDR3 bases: TGTGCCTGGATGACTAGCGGGAGTTATGAGCAGTTCTTC. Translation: CAWMTSGSYEQFF.

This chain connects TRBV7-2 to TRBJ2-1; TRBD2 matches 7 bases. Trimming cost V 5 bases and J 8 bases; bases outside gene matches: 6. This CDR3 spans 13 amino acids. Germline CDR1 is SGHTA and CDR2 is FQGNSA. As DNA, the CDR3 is TGTGCCAGCAGCACCGGGACTATTCATGAGCAGTTCTTC. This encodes CASSTGTIHEQFF. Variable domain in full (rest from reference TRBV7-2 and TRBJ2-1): GAGVSQSPSNKVTEKGKDVELRCDPISGHTALYWYRQSLGQGLEFLIYFQGNSAPDKSGLPSDRFSAERTGGSVSTLTIQRTQQEDSAVYLCASSTGTIHEQFFGPGTRLTVL.

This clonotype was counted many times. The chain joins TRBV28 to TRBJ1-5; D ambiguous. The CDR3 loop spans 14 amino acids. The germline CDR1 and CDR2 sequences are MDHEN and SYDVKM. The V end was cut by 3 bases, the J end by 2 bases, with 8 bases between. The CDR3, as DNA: TGTGCCAGCAGTTTTTTGGGCCGCAATCAGCCCCAGCATTTT. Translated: CASSFLGRNQPQHF.

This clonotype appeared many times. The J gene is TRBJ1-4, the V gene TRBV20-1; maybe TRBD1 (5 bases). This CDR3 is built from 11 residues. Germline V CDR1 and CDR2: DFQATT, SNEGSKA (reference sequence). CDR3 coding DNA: TGCGGCGGGGCTGCTAATGAAAAACTGTTTTTT. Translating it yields CGGAANEKLFF.

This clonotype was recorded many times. CDR3 in amino acids: CASSPGAGGHSYNEQFF. CDR3 in DNA: TGTGCCAGCAGCCCAGGGGCGGGAGGTCATTCCTACAATGAGCAGTTCTTC. The genes are TRBV12-3 or TRBV12-4 and TRBJ2-1; 8 nucleotides align to TRBD2. The V gene end was trimmed by 6 bases and the J gene end by 1 base; junction bases not matched to a gene: 11. The CDR3 runs 17 residues.

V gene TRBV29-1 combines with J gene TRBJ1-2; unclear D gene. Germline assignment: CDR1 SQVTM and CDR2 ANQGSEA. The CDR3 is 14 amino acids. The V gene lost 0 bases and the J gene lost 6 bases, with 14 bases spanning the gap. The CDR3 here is CSVEDLGILDGYTF. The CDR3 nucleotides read TGCAGCGTTGAAGATTTGGGGATTTTGGATGGCTACACCTTC. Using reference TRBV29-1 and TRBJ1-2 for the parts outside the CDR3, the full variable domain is SAVISQKPSRDICQRGTSLTIQCQVDSQVTMMFWYRQQPGQSLTLIATANQGSEATYESGFVIDKFPISRPNLTFSTLTVSNMSPEDSSIYLCSVEDLGILDGYTFGSGTRLTVV.